This TCR beta chain was identified in a study of cytotoxic CD8 clonotypes in ibrutinib-treated CLL. Study summary: Averaging across samples gave approximately 250,000 productive templates and around 90,000 productive rearrangements.

Only in-frame clones appear in the TCRdb table, and some are missing; sequencing was by immunoSEQ multiplex PCR. The sample contains a few hundred thousand clones, about three quarters of which appear only once. The receptor was isolated from a human donor with chronic lymphocytic leukemia. The sample was PBMCs, taken after 24 months of ibrutinib treatment.

CDR3 loop: CASSERYREYEQYF. CDR3 in DNA: TGCGCCAGCAGTGAACGATACAGGGAGTACGAGCAGTACTTC. The chain joins TRBV10-2 to TRBJ2-7, with D possibly being TRBD1 (6 bases). This CDR3 is 14 amino acids long. Per germline, CDR1 WSHSY and CDR2 SAAADI. Trimming removed 3 bases from V and 4 bases from J, with 13 bases in between.